This T cell receptor beta chain was found in a study of PD-1 blockade in classical Hodgkin lymphoma. V lost 11 bases to trimming and J lost 1 base, with 11 bases between them. The CDR3 is 12 residues long. Germline CDR1 MNHNY, CDR2 SVGAGI (reference sequence). The time point is: cycle 4 day 1 (C4D1), after six to seven weeks of nivolumab. Relapse was seen in all patients after autologous stem cell transplantation, and brentuximab vedotin exposure was variable. Profiling relied on immunoSEQ multiplex PCR, and the TCRdb table lists in-frame clones only, not all of them. Of 75,000 to 95,000 clones in the sample, more than 80% were seen once.

The source is a human donor with classical Hodgkin lymphoma. The rearrangement joins TRBV6-6 to TRBJ1-2; D is undetermined. The sequencing here drew on peripheral blood mononuclear cells (PBMCs), taken before the fourth cycle of nivolumab. This CDR3 reads CAVGGRNYGYTF. As DNA, the CDR3 is TGTGCCGTGGGAGGGCGTAACTATGGCTACACCTTC.